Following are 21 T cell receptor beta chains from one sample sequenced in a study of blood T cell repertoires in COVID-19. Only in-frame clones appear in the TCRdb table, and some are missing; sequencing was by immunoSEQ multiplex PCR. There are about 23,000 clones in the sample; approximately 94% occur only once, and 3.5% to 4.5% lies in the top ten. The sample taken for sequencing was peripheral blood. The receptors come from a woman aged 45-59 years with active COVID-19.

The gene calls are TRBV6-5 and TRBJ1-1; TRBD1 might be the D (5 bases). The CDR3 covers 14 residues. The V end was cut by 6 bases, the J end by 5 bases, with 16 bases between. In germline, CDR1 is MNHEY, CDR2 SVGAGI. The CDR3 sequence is CASSRGEQATEAFF. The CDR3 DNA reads TGTGCCAGCAGCCGAGGAGAACAGGCAACTGAAGCTTTCTTT.

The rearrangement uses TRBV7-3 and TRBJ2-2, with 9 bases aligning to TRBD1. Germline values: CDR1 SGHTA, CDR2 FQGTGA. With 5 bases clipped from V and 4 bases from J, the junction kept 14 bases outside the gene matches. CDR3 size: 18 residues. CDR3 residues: CASSPRPQTGGSTGELFF. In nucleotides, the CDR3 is TGTGCCAGCAGCCCCCGACCGCAGACAGGGGGAAGCACCGGGGAGCTGTTTTTT. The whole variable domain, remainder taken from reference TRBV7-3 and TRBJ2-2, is GAGVSQTPSNKVTEKGKYVELRCDPISGHTALYWYRQSLGQGPEFLIYFQGTGAADDSGLPNDRFFAVRPEGSVSTLKIQRTERGDSAVYLCASSPRPQTGGSTGELFFGEGSRLTVL.

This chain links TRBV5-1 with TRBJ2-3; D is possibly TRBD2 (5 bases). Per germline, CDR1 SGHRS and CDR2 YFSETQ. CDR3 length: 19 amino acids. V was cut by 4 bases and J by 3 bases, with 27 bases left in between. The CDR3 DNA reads TGCGCCAGCAGCAGAGGGTTGATGACGGGTCCTCGATGGACAGATACGCAGTATTTT. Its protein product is CASSRGLMTGPRWTDTQYF.

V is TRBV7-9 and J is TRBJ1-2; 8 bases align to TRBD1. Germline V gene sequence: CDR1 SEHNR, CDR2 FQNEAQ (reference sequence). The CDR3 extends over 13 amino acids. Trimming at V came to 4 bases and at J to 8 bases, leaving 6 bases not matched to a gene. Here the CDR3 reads CASSSGGAGGYTF. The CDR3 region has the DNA TGTGCCAGCAGCTCAGGGGGCGCGGGAGGCTACACCTTC.

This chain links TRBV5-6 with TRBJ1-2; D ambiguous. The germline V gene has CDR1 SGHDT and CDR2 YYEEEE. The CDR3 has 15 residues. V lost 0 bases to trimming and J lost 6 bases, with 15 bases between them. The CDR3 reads CASSLVGPVTNGYTF. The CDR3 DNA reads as TGTGCCAGCAGCTTGGTCGGCCCAGTAACTAATGGCTACACCTTC. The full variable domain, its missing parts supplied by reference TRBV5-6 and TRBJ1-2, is DAGVTQSPTHLIKTRGQQVTLRCSPKSGHDTVSWYQQALGQGPQFIFQYYEEEERQRGNFPDRFSGHQFPNYSSELNVNALLLGDSALYLCASSLVGPVTNGYTFGSGTRLTVV.

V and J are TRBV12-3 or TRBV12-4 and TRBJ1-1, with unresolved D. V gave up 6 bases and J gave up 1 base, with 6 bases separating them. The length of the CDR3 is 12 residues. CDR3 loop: CASRSRNTEAFF. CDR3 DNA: TGTGCCAGCAGGAGTAGGAACACTGAAGCTTTCTTT.

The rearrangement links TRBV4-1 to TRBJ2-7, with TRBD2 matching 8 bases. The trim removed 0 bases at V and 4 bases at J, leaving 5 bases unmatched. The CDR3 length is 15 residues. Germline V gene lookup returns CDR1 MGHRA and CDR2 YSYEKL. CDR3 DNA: TGCGCCAGCAGCCAAGATGAATCTAGCGGGTACGAGCAGTACTTC. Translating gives CASSQDESSGYEQYF.

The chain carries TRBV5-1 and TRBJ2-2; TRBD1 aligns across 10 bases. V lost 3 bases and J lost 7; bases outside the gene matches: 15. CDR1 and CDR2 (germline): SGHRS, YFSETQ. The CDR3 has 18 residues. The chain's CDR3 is CASSSTGGAVNKIGELFF. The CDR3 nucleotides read TGCGCCAGCAGCTCGACAGGGGGCGCGGTAAATAAGATCGGGGAGCTGTTTTTT.

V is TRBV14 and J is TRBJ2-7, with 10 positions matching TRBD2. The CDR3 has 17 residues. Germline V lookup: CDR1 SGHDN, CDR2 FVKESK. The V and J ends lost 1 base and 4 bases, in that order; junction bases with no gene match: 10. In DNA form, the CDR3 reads TGTGCCAGCAGCCAAGGGAGGAGGCTAGCGGGGGAATACGAGCAGTACGTC. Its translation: CASSQGRRLAGEYEQYV.

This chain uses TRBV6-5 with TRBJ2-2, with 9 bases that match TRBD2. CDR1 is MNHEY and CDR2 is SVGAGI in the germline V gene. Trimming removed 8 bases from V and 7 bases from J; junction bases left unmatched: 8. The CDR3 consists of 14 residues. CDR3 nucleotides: TGTGCCAGCCGTCCGGGACTAGCTGGCGGGGAGCTGTTTTTT. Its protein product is CASRPGLAGGELFF.

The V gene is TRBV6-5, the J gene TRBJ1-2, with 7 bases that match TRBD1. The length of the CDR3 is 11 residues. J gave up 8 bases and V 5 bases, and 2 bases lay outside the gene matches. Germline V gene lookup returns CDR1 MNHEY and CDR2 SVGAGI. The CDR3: CASSHRGGYTF. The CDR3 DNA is TGTGCCAGCAGTCACAGGGGAGGCTACACCTTC.

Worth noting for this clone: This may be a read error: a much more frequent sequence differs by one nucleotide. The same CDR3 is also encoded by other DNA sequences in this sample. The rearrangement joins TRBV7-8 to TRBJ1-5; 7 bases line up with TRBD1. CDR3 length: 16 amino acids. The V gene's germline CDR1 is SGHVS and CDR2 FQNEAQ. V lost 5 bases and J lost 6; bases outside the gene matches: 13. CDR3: CASSDGQGGFPQPQHF. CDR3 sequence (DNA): TGTGCCAGCAGCGACGGGCAGGGGGGCTTTCCTCAGCCCCAGCATTTT. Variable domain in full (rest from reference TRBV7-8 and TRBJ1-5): GAGVSQSPRYKVAKRGQDVALRCDPISGHVSLFWYQQALGQGPEFLTYFQNEAQLDKSGLPSDRFFAERPEGSVSTLKIQRTQQEDSAVYLCASSDGQGGFPQPQHFGDGTRLSIL.

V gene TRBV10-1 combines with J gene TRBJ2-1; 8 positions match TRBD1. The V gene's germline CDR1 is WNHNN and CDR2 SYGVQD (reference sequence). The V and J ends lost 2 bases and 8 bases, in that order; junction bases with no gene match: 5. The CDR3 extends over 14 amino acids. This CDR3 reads CASSEPGTGHEQFF. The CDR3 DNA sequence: TGCGCCAGCAGTGAGCCAGGGACAGGACATGAGCAGTTCTTC.

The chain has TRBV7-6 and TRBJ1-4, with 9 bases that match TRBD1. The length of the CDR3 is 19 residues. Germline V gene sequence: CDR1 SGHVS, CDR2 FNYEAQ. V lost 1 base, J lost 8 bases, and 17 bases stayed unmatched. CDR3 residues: CASSLGSRDRAMGDEKLFF. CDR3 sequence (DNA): TGTGCCAGCAGCTTAGGCTCTCGGGACAGGGCGATGGGGGACGAAAAACTGTTTTTT.

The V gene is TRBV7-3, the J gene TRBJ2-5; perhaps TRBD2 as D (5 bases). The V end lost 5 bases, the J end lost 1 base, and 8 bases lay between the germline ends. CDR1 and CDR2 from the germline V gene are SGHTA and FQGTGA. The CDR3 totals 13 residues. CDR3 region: CASSRGTQETQYF. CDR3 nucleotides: TGTGCCAGCAGCCGGGGTACCCAAGAGACCCAGTACTTC.

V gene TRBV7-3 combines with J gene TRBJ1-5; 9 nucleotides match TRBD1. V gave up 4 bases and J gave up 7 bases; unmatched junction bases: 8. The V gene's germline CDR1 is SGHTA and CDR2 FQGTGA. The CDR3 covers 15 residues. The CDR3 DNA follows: TGTGCCAGCAGCTCCGGGACAGGGCAGGGACAGCCCCAGCATTTT. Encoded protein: CASSSGTGQGQPQHF. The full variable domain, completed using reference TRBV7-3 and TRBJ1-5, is GAGVSQTPSNKVTEKGKYVELRCDPISGHTALYWYRQSLGQGPEFLIYFQGTGAADDSGLPNDRFFAVRPEGSVSTLKIQRTERGDSAVYLCASSSGTGQGQPQHFGDGTRLSIL.

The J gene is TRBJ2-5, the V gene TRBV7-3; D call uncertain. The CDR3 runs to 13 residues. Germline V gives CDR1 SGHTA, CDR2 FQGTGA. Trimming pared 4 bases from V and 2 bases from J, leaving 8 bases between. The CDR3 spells CASSSTAQETQYF. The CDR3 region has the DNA TGTGCCAGCAGCTCCACAGCTCAAGAGACCCAGTACTTC.

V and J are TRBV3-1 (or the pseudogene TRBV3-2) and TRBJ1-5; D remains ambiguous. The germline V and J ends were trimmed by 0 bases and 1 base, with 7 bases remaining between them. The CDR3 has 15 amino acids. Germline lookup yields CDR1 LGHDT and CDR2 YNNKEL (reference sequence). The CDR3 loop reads CASSQERKSNQPQHF. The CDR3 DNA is TGTGCCAGCAGCCAAGAGCGGAAGAGCAATCAGCCCCAGCATTTT.

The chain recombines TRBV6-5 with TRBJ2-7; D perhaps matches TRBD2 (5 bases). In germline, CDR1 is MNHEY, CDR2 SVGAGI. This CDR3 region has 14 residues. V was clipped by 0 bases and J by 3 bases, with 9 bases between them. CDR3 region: CASSYSSGNYEQYF. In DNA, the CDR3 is TGTGCCAGCAGTTACTCCAGCGGAAACTACGAGCAGTACTTC.

The CDR3 DNA is TGTGCCAGCAGTGCCCAGCGGGGGGCCACAGATACGCAGTATTTT. Translating it yields CASSAQRGATDTQYF. V gene TRBV28 combines with J gene TRBJ2-3; the match to TRBD2 covers 9 bases. The CDR3 sequence is 15 residues long. Germline-derived CDR1 and CDR2 are MDHEN and SYDVKM. The J segment lost 2 bases and the V segment lost 5 bases, leaving 5 bases of the junction unmatched.

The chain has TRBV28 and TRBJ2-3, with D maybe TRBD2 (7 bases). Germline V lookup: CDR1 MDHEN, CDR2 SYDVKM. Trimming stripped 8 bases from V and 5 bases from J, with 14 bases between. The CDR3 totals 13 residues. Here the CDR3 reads CASGGGPVDTQYF. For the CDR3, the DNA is TGTGCCAGCGGGGGGGGGCCGGTAGATACGCAGTATTTT.